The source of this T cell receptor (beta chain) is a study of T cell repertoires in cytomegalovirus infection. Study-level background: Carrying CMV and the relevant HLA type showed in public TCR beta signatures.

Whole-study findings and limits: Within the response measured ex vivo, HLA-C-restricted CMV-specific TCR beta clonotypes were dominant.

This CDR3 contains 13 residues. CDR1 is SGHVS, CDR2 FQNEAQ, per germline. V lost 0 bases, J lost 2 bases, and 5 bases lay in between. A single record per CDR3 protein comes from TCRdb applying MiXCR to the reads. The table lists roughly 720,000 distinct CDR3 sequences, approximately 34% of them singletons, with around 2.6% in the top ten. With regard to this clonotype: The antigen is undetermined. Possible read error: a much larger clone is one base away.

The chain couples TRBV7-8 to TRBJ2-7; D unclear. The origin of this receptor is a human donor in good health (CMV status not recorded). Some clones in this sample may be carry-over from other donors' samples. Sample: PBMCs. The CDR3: CASSLAITYEQYV. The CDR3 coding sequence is TGTGCCAGCAGCTTAGCAATCACCTACGAGCAGTACGTC.